This T cell receptor beta chain was captured by sequencing in a study of CD8 T cells in Susac syndrome. This CDR3 has 14 residues. Germline V lookup: CDR1 DFQATT, CDR2 SNEGSKA (reference sequence). V was pared by 7 bases and J by 1 base, with 7 bases of the junction left unmatched. While CD8+ and CD4+ T cells were isolated negatively, TEMRA cells were enriched by FACS. Random-hexamer reverse transcription was applied to 0.5 to 1 ug RNA. TCRdb used MiXCR to reprocess the immunoSEQ multiplex PCR reads, holding one entry per CDR3 protein. The table shows 180,000 or so distinct CDR3 sequences, with around 94% occurring only once.

The origin of this receptor is a human donor in good health. The sequencing input was CD4+ T cells from PBMCs. The V call is TRBV20-1, the J call TRBJ2-7; 10 nucleotides agree with TRBD1. The CDR3 region has the DNA TGCAGTGTTCCCGGACAGGGGGGTTCCTACGAGCAGTACTTC. It specifies CSVPGQGGSYEQYF.